This TCR beta chain was recovered during a study of beta chain features in type 1 diabetes. The sample holds a few counts of this clone. What it recognizes is unknown. Study findings and constraints: Reduced insertions and increased deletions marked VDJ junctions in type 1 diabetes patients. Patients and controls would share equally any PCR tilt toward shorter templates. For patients, the naive, central memory and Treg TCRB repertoires appeared more alike than for healthy donors.

This CDR3 has 15 residues. With 3 bases clipped from V and 1 base from J, the junction kept 4 bases outside the gene matches. Germline V gene data show CDR1 as ENHRY and CDR2 as SYGVKD. As every portion of the isolated RNA was reverse transcribed, the sequencing read expressed TCRB transcripts. TCRdb's table, derived via immunoSEQ multiplex PCR, lists solely in-frame clones and lacks some. The sample carries 310,000 or so clones, approximately 10% recorded once. Sorted populations all exceeded 95% purity. The chain employs TRBV10-3 and TRBJ2-7, with TRBD1 identical over 9 bases. Material: naive CD4+ T cells from blood. This sequence was found in a woman aged 25 to 39 in good health. The CDR3 sequence is CAISESDRGSYEQYF. The CDR3 DNA sequence: TGTGCCATCAGTGAAAGTGACAGGGGGTCCTACGAGCAGTACTTC.